This TCR beta chain was recorded in a study of beta chain features in type 1 diabetes. Study background: When patients were set against healthy donors, age, gender and cell yields were similar. Sorted cells numbering some 110 million were examined across all samples.

Reverse transcription of all isolated RNA meant that expressed TCRB transcripts were sequenced. Profiled with immunoSEQ multiplex PCR; TCRdb holds only in-frame clones, not every one. The sample contains around 250,000 clones, about 26% of which appear only once. CDR3 length: 16 residues. Germline V CDR1 and CDR2: KGHSH, LQKENI. The ends lost 2 bases at V and 4 bases at J; junction bases unmatched: 8. The sample holds many counts of this clone. Antigen specificity is unknown. The study, taken as a whole, reports: A PCR bias possibly favoring shorter templates would apply equally to patients and controls. In comparison with healthy donors, patients had naive, central memory and Treg TCRB repertoires that appeared more similar.

The V gene is TRBV18, the J gene TRBJ2-3; TRBD1 matches at 8 bases. Sequenced material: central memory CD4+ T cells from blood. The origin of this receptor is a man aged 25-45 years in good health. The CDR3 region is CASSPILRTGPDTQYF. For the CDR3, the DNA is TGTGCCAGCTCACCAATTCTTAGGACAGGGCCAGATACGCAGTATTTT.